The 30 T cell receptor beta chains given below trace back to one sample, sequenced in a study of OX40 agonist ivuxolimab in advanced cancers. The protocol was immunoSEQ multiplex PCR, while the TCRdb copy is restricted to in-frame clones and leaves out a portion. There are roughly 35,000 clones in the sample; 79% occur only once, and around 10% lies in the top ten. Sequencing used CD4+ or CD8+ T cells sorted from blood, obtained in a trial of the OX40 agonist ivuxolimab. All receptors derive from an adult with an advanced solid tumor such as melanoma, head and neck, liver or kidney cancer.

As DNA, the CDR3 is TGCGCCAGCAGCTTGGGCCCCATAGCGGGGGTAGAGACCCAGTACTTC. Protein: CASSLGPIAGVETQYF. This chain links TRBV5-1 with TRBJ2-5; 9 bases agree with TRBD2. V lost 0 bases and J lost 4; bases outside the gene matches: 7. The germline gives CDR1 SGHRS, CDR2 YFSETQ. The CDR3 spans 16 residues.

The chain links TRBV30 to TRBJ1-4, with D perhaps matching TRBD1 (5 bases). V lost 0 bases to trimming and J lost 7 bases, with 6 bases between them. CDR1 and CDR2 from the germline V gene are GTSNPN and SVGIG (reference sequence). CDR3 length: 12 residues. The CDR3 reads CAWSVGTEKLFF. DNA for the CDR3: TGTGCCTGGAGTGTAGGGACTGAAAAACTGTTTTTT.

V is TRBV19 and J is TRBJ2-3; a possible D gene is TRBD1 (5 bases). Germline-derived CDR1 and CDR2 are LNHDA and SQIVND (reference sequence). Trimming shortened V by 1 base and J by 4 bases, and 12 bases separated the two germline ends. The CDR3 sequence is 15 residues long. The chain's CDR3 is CASSIGGVRSDTQYF. The DNA of the CDR3 is TGTGCCAGTAGTATAGGGGGCGTCCGGTCAGATACGCAGTATTTT.

The rearrangement joins TRBV7-8 to TRBJ1-5; D is unresolved. The CDR3 length is 14 residues. Germline CDR1 SGHVS, CDR2 FQNEAQ. Trimming removed 5 bases from V and 6 bases from J, with 14 bases in between. The chain's CDR3 is CASSRALTPQPQHF. The CDR3 DNA reads TGTGCCAGCAGCAGAGCATTGACCCCTCAGCCCCAGCATTTT.

This rearrangement joins TRBV11-2 to TRBJ1-3; no definite D call. Deletions cut 5 bases from V and 4 bases from J, with 9 bases between. This CDR3 contains 13 residues. The germline V gene encodes CDR1 SGHAT and CDR2 FQNNGV. The CDR3 protein is CASSTQGGNTIYF. DNA of the CDR3: TGTGCCAGCAGCACCCAAGGGGGAAACACCATATATTTT.

V and J are TRBV27 and TRBJ1-1; 7 bases are a match to TRBD1. This CDR3 is 14 amino acids long. J gave up 9 bases and V 6 bases, and 13 bases lay outside the gene matches. Germline loops: CDR1 MNHEY, CDR2 SMNVEV (reference sequence). CDR3 bases: TGTGCCAGCAGGTCAAATACAGGGGCCCTACAAGCTTTCTTT. This translates into CASRSNTGALQAFF.

V is TRBV7-2 and J is TRBJ1-3; D might be TRBD1 (5 bases). V was cut by 0 bases and J by 4 bases, with 10 bases left in between. Germline lookup yields CDR1 SGHTA and CDR2 FQGNSA. This CDR3 comprises 15 residues. The CDR3 DNA is TGTGCCAGCAGCTTAGCGTCAGGGATGGGAAACACCATATATTTT. This gives the protein CASSLASGMGNTIYF.

This clone was recorded a few times. The chain links TRBV5-6 to TRBJ1-4; D may be TRBD1 (5 bases). V lost 4 bases and J 2 bases, leaving 15 bases between the germline ends. Germline values: CDR1 SGHDT, CDR2 YYEEEE. The CDR3 consists of 16 residues. Written as DNA, the CDR3 is TGTGCCAGCAGCCCGAGGACAAACCCGACTAATGAAAAACTGTTTTTT. It yields the protein CASSPRTNPTNEKLFF.

The V call is TRBV18, the J call TRBJ1-1; a weak D match, TRBD1 (5 bases). The germline V gene has CDR1 KGHSH and CDR2 LQKENI. Trimming cost V 0 bases and J 7 bases, with 9 bases left between them. The CDR3 runs 13 residues. The CDR3 sequence: CASSPPRQLEAFF. CDR3 DNA sequence: TGTGCCAGCTCACCACCAAGACAGCTTGAAGCTTTCTTT.

The rearrangement joins TRBV7-9 to TRBJ1-4, with D perhaps TRBD1 (6 bases). This CDR3 has 17 residues. Germline-derived CDR1 and CDR2 are SEHNR and FQNEAQ (reference sequence). V gave up 5 bases and J gave up 3 bases, with 19 bases separating them. The CDR3 here is CASSPGAASLANEKLFF. Written as DNA, the CDR3 is TGTGCCAGCAGCCCGGGGGCGGCGAGTCTAGCTAATGAAAAACTGTTTTTT.

This clone is medium-sized within its sample. This chain links TRBV4-1 with TRBJ1-1, with D hard to call. CDR1 MGHRA and CDR2 YSYEKL come from the germline V gene. Trimming cost V 0 bases and J 0 bases, with 5 bases left between them. The CDR3 consists of 14 residues. This CDR3 reads CASSQERMNTEAFF. DNA of the CDR3: TGCGCCAGCAGCCAAGAGAGGATGAACACTGAAGCTTTCTTT.

The J gene is TRBJ1-4, the V gene TRBV5-1; D is undetermined. CDR1 and CDR2 from the germline V gene are SGHRS and YFSETQ. CDR3 length: 15 amino acids. Trimming stripped 4 bases from V and 6 bases from J, with 16 bases between. The CDR3 loop is CASSLGDGYHEKLFF. CDR3 nucleotides: TGCGCCAGCAGCCTTGGAGACGGTTATCATGAAAAACTGTTTTTT.

V gene TRBV30 combines with J gene TRBJ1-2; possible D gene TRBD1, 5 bases. Trimming shortened V by 0 bases and J by 7 bases, and 12 bases separated the two germline ends. The germline V gene encodes CDR1 GTSNPN and CDR2 SVGIG (reference sequence). This CDR3 is 13 amino acids long. CDR3 protein: CAWSVLPGIGYTF. In DNA, the CDR3 is TGTGCCTGGAGTGTACTTCCAGGGATTGGCTACACCTTC.

By share, this clone ranks as medium-sized (0.01 to 0.1%). V is TRBV4-1 and J is TRBJ1-1; possible D gene TRBD1, 5 bases. Germline lookup yields CDR1 MGHRA and CDR2 YSYEKL. The CDR3 has 15 amino acids. The ends were cut back, 0 bases at V and 5 bases at J, with 13 bases in the middle. DNA for the CDR3: TGCGCCAGCAGCCAAGAGGGAAGGGGATGGACTGAAGCTTTCTTT. Encoded protein: CASSQEGRGWTEAFF.

This clone was detected once. The chain employs TRBV5-6 and TRBJ2-1; D gene ambiguous. The ends were cut back, 6 bases at V and 10 bases at J, with 17 bases in the middle. There are 13 residues in the CDR3. Germline assignment: CDR1 SGHDT and CDR2 YYEEEE. The CDR3 sequence: CASKTLGEGEQFF. In DNA form, the CDR3 reads TGTGCCAGCAAAACCCTGGGTGAAGGAGAGCAGTTCTTC.

The CDR3 region has the DNA TGTGAAGTTCGGACAGCAACCTACAATGAGCAGTTCTTC. Translation: CEVRTATYNEQFF. This chain connects TRBV7-9 to TRBJ2-1, with D possibly matching TRBD1 (6 bases). In germline, CDR1 is SEHNR, CDR2 FQNEAQ (reference sequence). The CDR3 has 13 amino acids. Based on the CDR3 plus reference TRBV7-9 and TRBJ2-1, the full variable domain is DTGVSQNPRHKITKRGQNVTFRCDPISEHNRLYWYRQTLGQGPEFLTYFQNEAQLEKSRLLSDRFSAERPKGSFSTLEIQRTEQGDSAMYLCEVRTATYNEQFFGPGTRLTVL.

The chain carries TRBV7-9 and TRBJ1-2, with 7 bases identical to TRBD1. CDR3 length equals 15 residues. Germline V CDR1 and CDR2: SEHNR, FQNEAQ (reference sequence). The V segment lost 5 bases and the J segment 4 bases; nucleotides outside the gene matches: 10. The CDR3 bases are TGTGCCAGCAGCACTGAGGGGGCCAGGATCTATGGCTACACCTTC. This gives the protein CASSTEGARIYGYTF.

DNA for the CDR3: TGTGCCATCAAAGACCGGGACAGGGGCTACAATGAGCAGTTCTTC. Its protein is CAIKDRDRGYNEQFF. The chain has TRBV10-3 and TRBJ2-1, with 10 bases that match TRBD1. J lost 3 bases, V lost 7 bases, and 6 bases had no gene match. Per germline, CDR1 ENHRY and CDR2 SYGVKD. The length of the CDR3 is 15 residues.

The V and J genes are TRBV4-1 and TRBJ1-3, with a weak D call TRBD1 (5 bases). This CDR3 contains 14 residues. CDR1 is MGHRA, CDR2 YSYEKL, per germline. V gave up 0 bases and J gave up 7 bases, with 10 bases separating them. The CDR3 bases are TGCGCCAGCAGCCAAGATGGGGGAGTCAACACCATATATTTT. Translation gives CASSQDGGVNTIYF.

V is TRBV5-4 and J is TRBJ1-5; TRBD1 aligns across 7 bases. CDR3 length: 14 residues. Germline CDR1 and CDR2: SGHNT and YYREEE (reference sequence). V lost 5 bases, J lost 0 bases, and 2 bases stayed unmatched. DNA of the CDR3: TGTGCCAGCAGTTCAGGGGGTAGCAATCAGCCCCAGCATTTT. Protein product: CASSSGGSNQPQHF.

The chain is built from TRBV6-5 and TRBJ1-3, with D possibly being TRBD1 (5 bases). The CDR3 sequence is 15 residues long. CDR1 and CDR2 from the germline V gene are MNHEY and SVGAGI. Trimming pared 10 bases from V and 0 bases from J, leaving 16 bases between. In nucleotides, the CDR3 is TGTGCCATCACCCTGGGACTCGCCTCTGGAAACACCATATATTTT. Its protein product is CAITLGLASGNTIYF.

The J gene is TRBJ2-2, the V gene TRBV11-2, with 8 bases lining up with TRBD2. The CDR3 is 15 residues long. The ends lost 7 bases at V and 4 bases at J; junction bases unmatched: 8. Germline V gene sequence: CDR1 SGHAT, CDR2 FQNNGV. CDR3 DNA: TGTGCCAGCACCCTACGGGGGGGCCTCACCGGGGAGCTGTTTTTT. Amino acids: CASTLRGGLTGELFF.

The V call is TRBV4-1, the J call TRBJ1-2; 10 bases line up with TRBD1. Germline V lookup: CDR1 MGHRA, CDR2 YSYEKL. This CDR3 is 17 amino acids long. Unmatched junction bases numbered 11, after V lost 0 bases and J lost 7 bases. The CDR3 sequence is CASSQDRGGTGVGGYTF. The CDR3 coding sequence is TGCGCCAGCAGCCAAGATCGGGGAGGGACAGGGGTTGGTGGCTACACCTTC.

The chain joins TRBV4-1 to TRBJ2-1; D is perhaps TRBD2 (5 bases). Trimming stripped 0 bases from V and 6 bases from J, with 9 bases between. The germline V gene encodes CDR1 MGHRA and CDR2 YSYEKL. The CDR3 length is 14 residues. The DNA of the CDR3 is TGCGCCAGCAGCCAAGAGGTAGCGACCAATGAGCAGTTCTTC. Translating gives CASSQEVATNEQFF.

The chain combines TRBV18 with TRBJ1-6; a weak D match, TRBD1 (5 bases). The V end was cut by 0 bases, the J end by 7 bases, with 10 bases between. The germline gives CDR1 KGHSH, CDR2 LQKENI. This CDR3 is built from 15 residues. For the CDR3, the DNA is TGTGCCAGCTCACCACCGGCAGGGTCGAATTCACCCCTCCACTTT. Its protein is CASSPPAGSNSPLHF.

This clone was seen just once. This chain uses TRBV19 with TRBJ1-2, with D hard to call. V shed 3 bases and J shed 4 bases, with 21 bases lying between them. Germline-derived CDR1 and CDR2 are LNHDA and SQIVND (reference sequence). There are 17 residues in the CDR3. The DNA of the CDR3 is TGTGCCAGTAGTATCACACCGAGTGTCATTAAAGGCTATGGCTACACCTTC. This codes for CASSITPSVIKGYGYTF.

The sample holds one count of this clone. The chain has TRBV7-1 and TRBJ2-7; 14 bases map to TRBD2. TRBV7-1 is given ORF status, its function remaining uncertain. V lost 6 bases, J lost 2 bases, and 6 bases stayed unmatched. This CDR3 region has 16 residues. The CDR3, as DNA: TGTGCCAGCAGTTTAGGGACTAGCGGGGGCCCCTACGAGCAGTACTTC. Translated: CASSLGTSGGPYEQYF.

V gene TRBV9 combines with J gene TRBJ2-4; the match to TRBD2 covers 11 bases. Germline values: CDR1 SGDLS, CDR2 YYNGEE. The CDR3 runs to 16 residues. The J segment lost 12 bases and the V segment lost 4 bases, leaving 15 bases of the junction unmatched. CDR3 in DNA: TGTGCCAGCAGCTCGTACGGGACTTTGACTAGCGGGGCTCAGTACTTC. Its protein is CASSSYGTLTSGAQYF.

The chain recombines TRBV27 with TRBJ1-6; TRBD1 might be the D (5 bases). V lost 4 bases, J lost 1 base, and 8 bases lay in between. Germline CDR1 reads MNHEY; CDR2 reads SMNVEV (reference sequence). The CDR3 has 15 amino acids. Written as DNA, the CDR3 is TGTGCCAGCAGTTCAGGGAATTCCTATAATTCACCCCTCCACTTT. It yields the protein CASSSGNSYNSPLHF.

This clone appeared a few times. The chain is built from TRBV12-5 and TRBJ1-2; D is undetermined. Germline values: CDR1 LGHNT, CDR2 FRNRAP. The CDR3 extends over 13 amino acids. The V gene lost 0 bases and the J gene lost 8 bases, with 10 bases spanning the gap. This chain's CDR3 is CASGLVRGSGYTF. The DNA of the CDR3 is TGTGCTAGTGGTTTGGTACGGGGTAGCGGCTACACCTTC.